These 23 T cell receptor beta chains share one sample of origin, sequenced in a study of T cells in Graves' hyperthyroidism and ophthalmopathy. Amplification of TCR beta CDR3 regions used RNA as the template. The HTBI primer set drove a first-round RT-PCR of the TCR CDR3. TCRdb ran MiXCR on the multiplex PCR reads and lists one entry per CDR3 protein. The sample lists 550,000 to 600,000 distinct CDR3 sequences, over 15% occurring once. The source material was blood. These receptors were collected from a woman aged 18-30 years with Graves' hyperthyroidism.

This clonotype has a count of ten or more. The chain recombines TRBV6-1 with TRBJ2-7; maybe TRBD1 (5 bases). Trimming removed 6 bases at V and 8 bases at J, with 20 bases between. The CDR3 sequence is 14 residues long. Looked up from germline, CDR1 is MNHNS and CDR2 is SASEGT. The DNA for the CDR3 is TGTGCCAGCAGAGTTCGACAGCCGACAGAGAAGCAGTACTTC. Translating it yields CASRVRQPTEKQYF.

This clonotype was detected a few times. The chain has TRBV6-5 and TRBJ2-2; D may be TRBD1 (6 bases). CDR3 size: 14 residues. Trimming removed 6 bases from V and 4 bases from J, with 12 bases in between. Germline V gene data show CDR1 as MNHEY and CDR2 as SVGAGI. CDR3 DNA: TGTGCCAGCAGGGCCGGACAGTCCACCGGGGAGCTGTTTTTT. It translates to CASRAGQSTGELFF.

This clonotype came up many times. The J gene is TRBJ2-5, the V gene TRBV12-3 or TRBV12-4, with D hard to call. This CDR3 is 15 amino acids long. V lost 4 bases and J 7 bases, leaving 19 bases between the germline ends. In DNA, the CDR3 is TGTGCCAGCAGTTATGGGGTCCGGCTGGAAGGGACCCAGTACTTC. Its protein product is CASSYGVRLEGTQYF.

This clonotype has at least ten counts. The CDR3 sequence: CASSLGLAGGSEQFF. The CDR3, as DNA: TGCGCCAGCAGCTTGGGGCTAGCGGGAGGCAGTGAGCAGTTCTTC. This chain links TRBV5-1 with TRBJ2-1, with TRBD2 identical over 11 bases. CDR3 length equals 15 residues. V was pared by 0 bases and J by 9 bases, with 5 bases of the junction left unmatched. Germline values: CDR1 SGHRS, CDR2 YFSETQ.

The V and J genes are TRBV7-3 and TRBJ2-1; 10 nucleotides agree with TRBD2. Germline values: CDR1 SGHTA, CDR2 FQGTGA. There are 19 residues in the CDR3. J was trimmed by 7 bases and V by 5 bases; bases with no gene match: 20. DNA of the CDR3: TGTGCCAGCAGCGTTCTCGGGGGTCGGGGACTAGCGTATTGGAATGAGCAGTTCTTC. Residues: CASSVLGGRGLAYWNEQFF.

A few counts support this clonotype. The chain uses TRBV19 and TRBJ2-6, with D possibly being TRBD1 or TRBD2 (6 bases each). The CDR3 contains 15 residues. With 3 bases removed from V and 3 bases from J, the gap between germline ends came to 9 bases. Germline V gene lookup returns CDR1 LNHDA and CDR2 SQIVND (reference sequence). The CDR3 sequence: CASSIGGLGANVLTF. In DNA form, the CDR3 reads TGTGCCAGTAGTATTGGGGGGCTTGGGGCCAACGTCCTGACTTTC.

This clonotype showed up many times. The chain employs TRBV9 and TRBJ1-2; D perhaps matches TRBD1 (5 bases). V was shortened by 0 bases and J by 3 bases, with 12 bases between the two germline ends. In germline, CDR1 is SGDLS, CDR2 YYNGEE. The CDR3 runs to 15 residues. The DNA of the CDR3 is TGTGCCAGCAGCGTAGATGCAGGGCTTCACTATGGCTACACCTTC. Encoded protein: CASSVDAGLHYGYTF.

This clonotype has only a few counts. The chain couples TRBV20-1 to TRBJ1-4, with 7 bases identical to TRBD1. The J segment lost 2 bases and the V segment lost 5 bases, leaving 8 bases of the junction unmatched. Germline CDR1 is DFQATT and CDR2 is SNEGSKA (reference sequence). This CDR3 region has 15 residues. CDR3 nucleotide sequence: TGCAGTGCTTCAAACAGGGGCTCGACTAATGAAAAACTGTTTTTT. Its protein is CSASNRGSTNEKLFF.

This clonotype was counted at least ten times. The rearrangement joins TRBV12-3 or TRBV12-4 to TRBJ2-3; TRBD1 is a possible D gene (5 bases). The CDR3 extends over 15 amino acids. The V end lost 7 bases, the J end lost 4 bases, and 18 bases lay between the germline ends. The CDR3 is CASTNPDRGSDTQYF. DNA for the CDR3: TGTGCCAGCACCAACCCGGATAGGGGTTCAGATACGCAGTATTTT.

Regarding this clonotype: Being one base from a much bigger clone, this may be a read error. The J gene is TRBJ2-1, the V gene TRBV6-1, with D perhaps TRBD1 (6 bases). The germline V gene encodes CDR1 MNHNS and CDR2 SASEGT. There are 15 residues in the CDR3. Trimming left V 2 bases short and J 3 bases short, with 11 bases between. The CDR3 DNA follows: TGTGCCAGCAGTGAACTGACAGGACTCTACAATGAGCAGTTCTTC. Translated: CASSELTGLYNEQFF.

This clonotype was seen only a few times. The rearrangement uses TRBV11-3 and TRBJ2-5, with D possibly called TRBD1 or TRBD2 (5 bases each). The CDR3 totals 14 residues. V was clipped by 5 bases and J by 3 bases, with 13 bases between them. Germline CDR1 SGHNT, CDR2 YENEEA. The CDR3 is CASSPRDLKETQYF. DNA of the CDR3: TGTGCCAGCAGCCCCAGGGACCTAAAAGAGACCCAGTACTTC. Variable domain in full (rest from reference TRBV11-3 and TRBJ2-5): EAGVVQSPRYKIIEKKQPVAFWCNPISGHNTLYWYLQNLGQGPELLIRYENEEAVDDSQLPKDRFSAERLKGVDSTLKIQPAELGDSAVYLCASSPRDLKETQYFGPGTRLLVL.

Turning to this clonotype: This CDR3 is missing its conserved last phenylalanine or tryptophan, likely due to a read error. The gene calls are TRBV27 and TRBJ1-5; D uncertain. V lost 3 bases, J lost 0 bases, and 12 bases lay in between. Germline CDR1 reads MNHEY; CDR2 reads SMNVEV (reference sequence). This CDR3 is built from 16 residues. CDR3 bases: TGTGCCAGCAGTTTTCAAGGACCTAATAGCAATCAGCCCCAGCATCTT. It codes for CASSFQGPNSNQPQHL.

This clonotype was seen repeatedly, ten times or more. J is TRBJ1-3 and V is TRBV29-1, with 9 bases that match TRBD1. The CDR3 totals 13 residues. J was trimmed by 4 bases and V by 7 bases; bases with no gene match: 5. From germline, CDR1 is SQVTM and CDR2 ANQGSEA. CDR3 in DNA: TGCAGCGCTGGGACAGGGACAGGAAACACCATATATTTT. Translating it yields CSAGTGTGNTIYF.

V gene TRBV7-9 combines with J gene TRBJ2-6; D is ambiguous. The germline CDR1 and CDR2 sequences are SEHNR and FQNEAQ (reference sequence). V lost 2 bases to trimming and J lost 2 bases, with 7 bases between them. The CDR3 contains 15 residues. CDR3 sequence (DNA): TGTGCCAGCAGCTTAATAGCTCCTGGGGCCAACGTCCTGACTTTC. This codes for CASSLIAPGANVLTF.

Ten or more counts support this clonotype. The rearrangement uses TRBV6-1 and TRBJ2-1; 9 bases agree with TRBD2. Germline V gene lookup returns CDR1 MNHNS and CDR2 SASEGT. This CDR3 comprises 16 residues. The ends lost 5 bases at V and 7 bases at J; junction bases unmatched: 12. DNA of the CDR3: TGTGCCAGCAGTCCTCAGGGCGGGGGGGCCGTGAATGAGCAGTTCTTC. Translated: CASSPQGGGAVNEQFF.

This clonotype was observed a handful of times. This rearrangement joins TRBV30 to TRBJ1-1, with unresolved D. Germline V CDR1 and CDR2: GTSNPN, SVGIG (reference sequence). This CDR3 is built from 12 residues. V was pared by 5 bases and J by 11 bases, with 18 bases between. The CDR3 is CAWGPGSPSAFF. CDR3 in DNA: TGTGCCTGGGGCCCGGGCAGCCCCTCCGCTTTCTTT. The full variable domain, rest sourced from reference TRBV30 and TRBJ1-1, is SQTIHQWPATLVQPVGSPLSLECTVEGTSNPNLYWYRQAAGRGLQLLFYSVGIGQISSEVPQNLSASRPQDRQFILSSKKLLLSDSGFYLCAWGPGSPSAFFGQGTRLTVV.

This clonotype was observed at least ten times. The chain joins TRBV3-1 to TRBJ1-3, with D unclear. The V gene lost 4 bases and the J gene lost 4 bases, with 11 bases spanning the gap. The CDR3 runs to 14 residues. In germline, CDR1 is LGHDT, CDR2 YNNKEL (reference sequence). The DNA for the CDR3 is TGTGCCAGCAGCCGAGAGGGCTCCGGAAACACCATATATTTT. It is translated as CASSREGSGNTIYF.

This clonotype was detected ten times or more. This sequence joins TRBV3-1 and TRBJ2-5; 9 bases align to TRBD1. The V gene end was trimmed by 2 bases and the J gene end by 5 bases; junction bases not matched to a gene: 6. Germline V gives CDR1 LGHDT, CDR2 YNNKEL (reference sequence). The CDR3 loop spans 15 amino acids. Written as DNA, the CDR3 is TGTGCCAGCAGCCAACCGGGACAGGGAGGGGAGACCCAGTACTTC. Encoded protein: CASSQPGQGGETQYF.

This clonotype was recorded many times. V is TRBV12-3 or TRBV12-4 and J is TRBJ1-2; TRBD1 might be the D (6 bases). The CDR3 runs 17 residues. The V end was cut by 3 bases, the J end by 4 bases, with 21 bases between. The CDR3 region has the DNA TGTGCCAGCAGTTTGGGTGGGGACACTCGGCGAGGCTATGGCTACACCTTC. Protein product: CASSLGGDTRRGYGYTF.

Remarks on this clonotype: The junction differs from germline at one of its ends, possibly a read error. V and J are TRBV10-1 and TRBJ2-3; 9 nucleotides agree with TRBD2. The CDR3 totals 14 residues. CDR1 is WNHNN and CDR2 is SYGVQD in the germline V gene (reference sequence). CDR3 in amino acids: CASSSGGPVDTQSF. The CDR3, as DNA: TGCGCCAGTTCAAGCGGGGGGCCGGTGGATACGCAGTCTTTT.

The chain recombines TRBV7-6 with TRBJ1-1; tentative D call: TRBD1 (6 bases). Per the germline V gene, CDR1 is SGHVS and CDR2 is FNYEAQ. There are 17 residues in the CDR3. Trimming stripped 0 bases from V and 0 bases from J, with 14 bases between. CDR3 sequence: CASSLAGWGQMNTEAFF. In DNA form, the CDR3 reads TGTGCCAGCAGCTTAGCGGGCTGGGGGCAGATGAACACTGAAGCTTTCTTT.

This clonotype was detected only a few times. This chain connects TRBV27 to TRBJ2-3; perhaps D is TRBD1 or TRBD2 (6 bases each). Germline V CDR1 and CDR2: MNHEY, SMNVEV (reference sequence). This CDR3 contains 17 residues. Trimming shortened V by 4 bases and J by 3 bases, and 20 bases separated the two germline ends. The CDR3 spells CASSSAPLGGGTDTQYF. Here the CDR3 DNA reads TGTGCCAGCAGTTCTGCCCCGCTAGGAGGGGGAACAGATACGCAGTATTTT.

The table lists this clonotype with many counts. This sequence joins TRBV12-3 or TRBV12-4 and TRBJ2-3; D is unresolved. CDR3 length: 13 residues. V lost 2 bases and J lost 8, with 11 bases in between. CDR3 residues: CASSLPPGGTQYF. Written as DNA, the CDR3 is TGTGCCAGCAGTTTACCGCCCGGTGGTACGCAGTATTTT.